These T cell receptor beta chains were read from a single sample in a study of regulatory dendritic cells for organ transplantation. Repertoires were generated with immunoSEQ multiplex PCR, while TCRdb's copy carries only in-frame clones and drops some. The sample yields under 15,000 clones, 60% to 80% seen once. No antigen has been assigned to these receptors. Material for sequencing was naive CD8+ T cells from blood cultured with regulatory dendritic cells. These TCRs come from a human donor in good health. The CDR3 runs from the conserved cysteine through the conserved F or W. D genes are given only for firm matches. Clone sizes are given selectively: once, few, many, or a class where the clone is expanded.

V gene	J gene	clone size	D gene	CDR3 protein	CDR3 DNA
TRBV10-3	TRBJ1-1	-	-	CAITQGSNTEAFF	TGTGCCATCACGCAGGGCTCGAACACTGAAGCTTTCTTT
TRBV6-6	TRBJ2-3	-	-	CASTGLTGDTQYF	TGTGCCAGCACCGGCCTCACGGGAGATACGCAGTATTTT
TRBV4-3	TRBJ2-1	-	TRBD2	CASSQDGLAAHNEQFF	TGCGCCAGCAGCCAAGACGGACTAGCGGCACACAATGAGCAGTTCTTC
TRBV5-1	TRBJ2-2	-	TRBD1	CASSLGQGASGELFF	TGCGCCAGCAGCTTAGGACAGGGGGCGTCCGGGGAGCTGTTTTTT
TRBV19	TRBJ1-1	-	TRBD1	CASKWQGDTEAFF	TGTGCCAGTAAGTGGCAGGGGGATACTGAAGCTTTCTTT
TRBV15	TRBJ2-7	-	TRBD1	CATSVRTGLHEQYF	TGTGCCACCAGCGTTCGGACAGGGCTCCACGAGCAGTACTTC
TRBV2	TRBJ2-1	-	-	CASSSRGAAYNEQFF	TGTGCCAGCAGTTCACGGGGGGCCGCTTACAATGAGCAGTTCTTC
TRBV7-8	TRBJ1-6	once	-	CASSLASGFGPLHF	TGTGCCAGCAGCTTAGCGAGCGGGTTTGGACCCCTCCACTTT
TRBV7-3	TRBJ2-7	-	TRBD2	CASSLGGGNEQYF	TGTGCCAGCAGCCTCGGGGGGGGAAACGAGCAGTACTTC
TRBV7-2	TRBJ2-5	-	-	CASSLAESPETQYF	TGTGCCAGCAGCTTAGCAGAGTCCCCGGAGACCCAGTACTTC
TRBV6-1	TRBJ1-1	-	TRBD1	CASSESGGGSEAFF	TGTGCCAGCAGTGAATCAGGGGGTGGGTCTGAAGCTTTCTTT
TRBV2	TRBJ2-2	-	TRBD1	CASSGGQGAKTGELFF	TGTGCCAGCAGTGGGGGACAGGGGGCCAAGACCGGGGAGCTGTTTTTT
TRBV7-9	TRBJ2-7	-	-	CASSPRSGAYEQYF	TGTGCCAGCAGCCCGAGGTCGGGGGCCTACGAGCAGTACTTC
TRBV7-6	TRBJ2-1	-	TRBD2	CASSLLAGGLNEQFF	TGTGCCAGCAGCCTTCTAGCGGGGGGGCTGAATGAGCAGTTCTTC
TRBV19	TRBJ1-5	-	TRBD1	CASIGGGGYQPQHF	TGTGCCAGTATAGGAGGGGGCGGTTATCAGCCCCAGCATTTT
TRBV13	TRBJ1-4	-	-	CASSLQGNNEKLFF	TGTGCCAGCAGCTTACAGGGCAATAATGAAAAACTGTTTTTT
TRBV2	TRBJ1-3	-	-	CASSEAGRADTIYF	TGTGCCAGCAGTGAAGCGGGCAGGGCAGACACCATATATTTT
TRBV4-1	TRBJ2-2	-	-	CASSYGGANTGELFF	TGCGCCAGTAGTTATGGGGGGGCTAACACCGGGGAGCTGTTTTTT
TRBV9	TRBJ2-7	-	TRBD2	CASSIGLAPTYEQYF	TGTGCCAGCAGCATCGGACTAGCGCCGACCTACGAGCAGTACTTC
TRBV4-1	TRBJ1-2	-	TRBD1	CASSQGDRGFYGYTF	TGCGCCAGCAGCCAGGGCGACAGGGGCTTTTATGGCTACACCTTC
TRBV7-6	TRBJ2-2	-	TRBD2	CASSLELAGANTGELFF	TGTGCCAGCAGCTTAGAACTAGCGGGAGCGAACACCGGGGAGCTGTTTTTT
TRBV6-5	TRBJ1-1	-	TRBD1	CASSLGQGNTEAFF	TGTGCCAGCAGCCTCGGACAGGGGAACACTGAAGCTTTCTTT
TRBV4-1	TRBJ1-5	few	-	CASSQDNGGNQPQHF	TGCGCCAGCAGCCAAGATAATGGAGGGAATCAGCCCCAGCATTTT
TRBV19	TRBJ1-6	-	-	CASSIMTENNSPLHF	TGTGCCAGTAGTATCATGACAGAAAATAATTCACCCCTCCACTTT
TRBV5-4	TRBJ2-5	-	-	CASSDTGETQYF	TGTGCCAGCAGCGATACGGGGGAGACCCAGTACTTC
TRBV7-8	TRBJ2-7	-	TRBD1	CASSSPGQVIYEQYF	TGTGCCAGCAGCTCACCGGGACAGGTGATATACGAGCAGTACTTC
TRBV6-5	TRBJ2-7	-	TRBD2	CASNPGRGVYEQYF	TGTGCCAGCAACCCGGGCCGGGGGGTCTACGAGCAGTACTTC
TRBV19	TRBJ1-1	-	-	CASSWPNTEAFF	TGTGCCAGTAGCTGGCCGAACACTGAAGCTTTCTTT
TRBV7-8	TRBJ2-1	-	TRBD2	CASSLASGGGLYNEQFF	TGTGCCAGCAGCCTTGCCTCAGGCGGGGGGTTATACAATGAGCAGTTCTTC
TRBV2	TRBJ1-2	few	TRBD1	CASRDRVRGYTF	TGTGCCAGCCGAGACAGGGTGAGGGGCTACACCTTC
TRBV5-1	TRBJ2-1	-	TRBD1	CASSYYRDSSYNEQFF	TGCGCCAGCAGCTACTACCGGGACAGCTCCTACAATGAGCAGTTCTTC
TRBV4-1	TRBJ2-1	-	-	CASRGAGGFDEQFF	TGCGCCAGCCGGGGGGCAGGGGGCTTCGATGAGCAGTTCTTC
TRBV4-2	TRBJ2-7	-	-	CASSQEGGSSYEQYF	TGTGCCAGCAGCCAAGAAGGTGGGAGCTCCTACGAGCAGTACTTC
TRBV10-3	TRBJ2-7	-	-	CAILTGRNEQYF	TGTGCCATCCTAACAGGGCGGAACGAGCAGTACTTC
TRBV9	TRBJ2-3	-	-	CASGTGFTDTQYF	TGTGCCAGCGGTACCGGGTTCACAGATACGCAGTATTTT
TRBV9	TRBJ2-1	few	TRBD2	CASSGGGYNEQFF	TGTGCCAGCAGCGGCGGGGGCTACAATGAGCAGTTCTTC
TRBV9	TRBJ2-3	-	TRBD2	CASSTSSGGRDTQYF	TGTGCCAGCAGCACCTCTAGCGGGGGTAGAGATACGCAGTATTTT
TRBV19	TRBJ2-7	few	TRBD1	CASIPTGGYEQYF	TGTGCCAGTATCCCGACAGGGGGGTACGAGCAGTACTTC
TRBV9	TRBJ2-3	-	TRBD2	CASSEPGLATDTQYF	TGTGCCAGCAGCGAACCGGGACTAGCGACAGATACGCAGTATTTT
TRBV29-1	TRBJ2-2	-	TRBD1	CSVDDRETNQAGELFF	TGCAGCGTTGACGACAGGGAAACAAATCAGGCCGGGGAGCTGTTTTTT
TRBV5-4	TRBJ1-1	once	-	CASSWGPGAAFF	TGTGCCAGCAGCTGGGGGCCGGGCGCAGCTTTCTTT
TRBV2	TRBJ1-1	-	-	CASSEQSRGTEAFF	TGTGCCAGCAGTGAGCAATCCAGGGGCACTGAAGCTTTCTTT
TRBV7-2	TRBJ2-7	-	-	CASSLGLLSYEQYF	TGTGCCAGCAGCTTAGGACTCCTCTCCTACGAGCAGTACTTC
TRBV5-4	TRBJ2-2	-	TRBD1	CASSYGQGGTGELFF	TGTGCCAGCAGCTACGGACAGGGGGGCACCGGGGAGCTGTTTTTT
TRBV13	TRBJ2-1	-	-	CASSFGMAYNEQFF	TGTGCCAGCAGCTTCGGTATGGCCTACAATGAGCAGTTCTTC
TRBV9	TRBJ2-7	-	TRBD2	CASSVAAGGPSYEQYF	TGTGCCAGCAGCGTAGCTGCGGGGGGGCCCTCCTACGAGCAGTACTTC
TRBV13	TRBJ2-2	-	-	CASSSDSPERELFF	TGTGCCAGCAGCTCAGACAGTCCCGAGAGAGAGCTGTTTTTT
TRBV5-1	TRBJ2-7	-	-	CASSLEGRPSYEQYF	TGCGCCAGCAGCCTCGAAGGGAGGCCCTCCTACGAGCAGTACTTC
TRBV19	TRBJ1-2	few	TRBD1	CASTLSRTGDGYTF	TGTGCCAGTACGCTCTCGAGGACAGGGGATGGCTACACCTTC
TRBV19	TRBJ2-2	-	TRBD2	CASSNRPGAGVDTGELFF	TGTGCCAGTAGTAATCGCCCGGGCGCGGGGGTTGACACCGGGGAGCTGTTTTTT
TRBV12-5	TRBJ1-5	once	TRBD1	CASGLVQGSNQPQHF	TGTGCTAGTGGTTTGGTACAGGGGAGCAATCAGCCCCAGCATTTT
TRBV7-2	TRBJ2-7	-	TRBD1	CASSLAGGTSYEQYF	TGTGCCAGCAGCCTAGCAGGGGGCACTTCCTACGAGCAGTACTTC
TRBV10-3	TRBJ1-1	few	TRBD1	CAIMQGESPEAFF	TGTGCCATCATGCAGGGGGAAAGCCCTGAAGCTTTCTTT